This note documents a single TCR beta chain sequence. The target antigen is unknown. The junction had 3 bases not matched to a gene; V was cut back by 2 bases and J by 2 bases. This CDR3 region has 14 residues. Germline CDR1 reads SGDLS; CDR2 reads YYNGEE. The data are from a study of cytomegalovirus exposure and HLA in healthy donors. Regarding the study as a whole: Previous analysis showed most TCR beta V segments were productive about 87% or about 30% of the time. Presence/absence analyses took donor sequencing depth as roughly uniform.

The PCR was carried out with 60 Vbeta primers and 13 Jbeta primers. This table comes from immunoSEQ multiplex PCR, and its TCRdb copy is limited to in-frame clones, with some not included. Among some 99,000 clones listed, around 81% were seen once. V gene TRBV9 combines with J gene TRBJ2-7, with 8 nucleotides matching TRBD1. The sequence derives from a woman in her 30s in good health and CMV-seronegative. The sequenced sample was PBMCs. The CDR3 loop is CASSVGDRTYEQYF. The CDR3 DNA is TGTGCCAGCAGCGTTGGGGACAGGACCTACGAGCAGTACTTC.